The rows below give T cell receptor beta chains drawn from one sample of a study of CD8 T cells in ankylosing spondylitis. MiXCR was run by TCRdb on the 5' RACE reads, yielding one entry per CDR3 protein. The sample yields roughly 150,000 distinct CDR3 sequences, around a third seen once. The sequenced material came from synovial fluid, either unsorted or a sorted T cell fraction (not recorded which). These receptors all come from a male donor with ankylosing spondylitis. The CDR3 runs from the conserved cysteine through the conserved F or W. A D gene is named only where the DNA matches it firmly. Expanded clones get a size class; other rows say once, few or many, or leave the size out.

once | - | TRBJ2-1 | TRBV12-3/TRBV12-4 | CASSLRSGGWVIVGNEQFF | TGTGCCAGCAGTTTACGGTCAGGGGGGTGGGTGATCGTAGGTAATGAGCAGTTCTTC
few | - | TRBJ1-2 | TRBV10-3 | CAISESGGDGYTF | TGTGCCATCAGTGAGTCAGGCGGTGACGGCTACACCTTC
many | TRBD2 | TRBJ2-3 | TRBV5-1 | CASSLTSGSSDTQYF | TGCGCCAGCAGCTTGACTAGCGGGAGTTCAGATACGCAGTATTTT
many | - | TRBJ2-4 | TRBV20-1 | CSARGGELAKNIQYF | TGCAGTGCTAGAGGGGGGGAGTTGGCCAAAAACATTCAGTACTTC
few | - | TRBJ2-2 | TRBV5-1 | CASSGLADPNTGELFF | TGCGCCAGCAGTGGGTTAGCGGACCCGAACACCGGGGAGCTGTTTTTT
few | - | TRBJ2-4 | TRBV9 | CASSVSPTSDKNIQYF | TGTGCCAGCAGCGTAAGTCCGACGTCGGACAAAAACATTCAGTACTTC
- | TRBD1 | TRBJ2-5 | TRBV11-2 | CASSQGQGGTQYF | TGTGCCAGCAGCCAAGGACAGGGGGGAACCCAGTACTTC
- | - | TRBJ2-4 | TRBV2 | CASAGGQGNIQYF | TGTGCCAGCGCGGGAGGACAGGGCAACATTCAGTACTTC
- | - | TRBJ2-3 | TRBV9 | CASSQGGTAVFDTQYF | TGTGCCAGCAGCCAAGGGGGGACAGCGGTTTTTGATACGCAGTATTTT
few | - | TRBJ1-1 | TRBV2 | CASSRVGGGTEAFF | TGTGCCAGCAGTAGGGTTGGCGGGGGGACTGAAGCTTTCTTT
many | TRBD2 | TRBJ2-1 | TRBV3-1 | CASSRFTSGSLGGEQFF | TGTGCCAGCAGCCGTTTCACTAGCGGGTCGCTCGGGGGTGAGCAGTTCTTC
- | TRBD1 | TRBJ1-1 | TRBV7-2 | CASSPDRGDTEAFF | TGTGCCAGCAGCCCTGACAGGGGAGACACTGAAGCTTTCTTT
few | TRBD2 | TRBJ2-5 | TRBV5-1 | CASSLLAGGKETQYF | TGCGCCAGCAGCTTGCTAGCGGGAGGAAAAGAGACCCAGTACTTC
- | - | TRBJ1-5 | TRBV3-1 | CASSQGRVNQPQHF | TGTGCCAGCAGCCAAGGGAGGGTGAATCAGCCCCAGCATTTT
- | TRBD1 | TRBJ1-2 | TRBV11-2 | CASSMGTGGYTF | TGTGCCAGCAGCATGGGGACAGGCGGCTACACCTTC
- | - | TRBJ1-3 | TRBV5-1 | CASSYSGNTIYF | TGCGCCAGCAGTTACTCTGGAAACACCATATATTTT
- | - | TRBJ2-3 | TRBV20-1 | CSARPGLNTDTQYF | TGCAGTGCTAGACCGGGACTGAACACAGATACGCAGTATTTT
- | - | TRBJ1-5 | TRBV20-1 | CSAHRQGNQPQHF | TGCAGTGCTCACCGACAGGGCAATCAGCCCCAGCATTTT
- | - | TRBJ1-5 | TRBV20-1 | CSAWGAPNQPQHF | TGCAGTGCTTGGGGGGCCCCCAATCAGCCCCAGCATTTT
- | TRBD1 | TRBJ1-2 | TRBV20-1 | CSARDQEYGKGTGDYGYTF | TGCAGTGCTAGAGATCAAGAGTATGGGAAAGGCACAGGGGACTATGGCTACACCTTC